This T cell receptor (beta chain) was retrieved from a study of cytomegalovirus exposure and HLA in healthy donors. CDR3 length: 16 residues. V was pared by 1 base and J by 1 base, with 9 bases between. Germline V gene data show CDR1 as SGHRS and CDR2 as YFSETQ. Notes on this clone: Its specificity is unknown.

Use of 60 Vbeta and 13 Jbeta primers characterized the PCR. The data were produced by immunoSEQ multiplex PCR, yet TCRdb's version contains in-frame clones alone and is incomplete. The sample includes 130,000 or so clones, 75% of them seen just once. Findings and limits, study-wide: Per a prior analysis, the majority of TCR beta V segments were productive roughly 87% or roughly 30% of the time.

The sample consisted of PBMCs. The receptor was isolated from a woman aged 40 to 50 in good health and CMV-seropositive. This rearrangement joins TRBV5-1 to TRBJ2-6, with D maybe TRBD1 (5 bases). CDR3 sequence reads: CASSLQGTSGANVLTF. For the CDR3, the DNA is TGCGCCAGCAGCTTGCAGGGAACGTCTGGGGCCAACGTCCTGACTTTC.